This T cell receptor beta chain emerged from a study of T-cell reconstitution after alpha-beta-depleted transplantation in children. This clonotype was recorded many times. Library preparation (for TCRbeta) was performed with unique molecular identifiers. From the PCR reads, TCRdb called clonotypes with MiXCR, one entry per CDR3 protein. The profile shows about 22,000 distinct CDR3 sequences, roughly 10% of them singletons. V lost 0 bases, J lost 4 bases, and 11 bases lay in between. The CDR3 spans 14 residues. In germline, CDR1 is SGHRS, CDR2 YFSETQ. This specimen consisted of PBMCs from the stem cell graft donor, obtained from the stem cell graft. The chain carries TRBV5-1 and TRBJ2-7, with D possibly matching TRBD2 (6 bases). The TCR was taken from a human donor who donated a stem cell graft to a child with chronic granulomatous disease. CDR3 nucleotide sequence: TGCGCCAGCAGCTTGGCCGGCGGGGCGTACGAGCAGTACTTC. Its protein is CASSLAGGAYEQYF.